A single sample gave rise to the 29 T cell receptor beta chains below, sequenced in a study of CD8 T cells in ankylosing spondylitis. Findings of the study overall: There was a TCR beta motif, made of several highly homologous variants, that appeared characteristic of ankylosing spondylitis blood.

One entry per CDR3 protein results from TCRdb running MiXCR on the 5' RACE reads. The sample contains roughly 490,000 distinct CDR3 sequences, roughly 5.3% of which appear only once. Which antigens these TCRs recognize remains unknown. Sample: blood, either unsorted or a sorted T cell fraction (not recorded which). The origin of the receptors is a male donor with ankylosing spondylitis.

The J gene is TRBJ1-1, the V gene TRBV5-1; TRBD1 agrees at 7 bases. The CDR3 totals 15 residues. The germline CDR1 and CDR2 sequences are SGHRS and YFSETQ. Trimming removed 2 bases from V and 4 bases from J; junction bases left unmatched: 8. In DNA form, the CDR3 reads TGCGCCAGCAGCTTTACAGGGGTCGGAGTCACTGAAGCTTTCTTT. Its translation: CASSFTGVGVTEAFF.

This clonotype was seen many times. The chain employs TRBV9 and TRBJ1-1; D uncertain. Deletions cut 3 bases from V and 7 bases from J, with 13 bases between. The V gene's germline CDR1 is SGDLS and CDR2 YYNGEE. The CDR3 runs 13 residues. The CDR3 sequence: CASSAIPAGEAFF. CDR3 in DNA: TGTGCCAGCAGCGCAATCCCGGCGGGTGAAGCTTTCTTT.

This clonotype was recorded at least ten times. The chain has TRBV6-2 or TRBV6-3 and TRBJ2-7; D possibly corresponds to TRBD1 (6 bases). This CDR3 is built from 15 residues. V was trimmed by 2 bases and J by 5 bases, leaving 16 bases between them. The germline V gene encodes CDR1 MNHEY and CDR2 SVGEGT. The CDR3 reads CASSYLRGIRNEQYF. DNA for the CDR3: TGTGCCAGCAGTTACCTTAGGGGGATTCGGAACGAGCAGTACTTC.

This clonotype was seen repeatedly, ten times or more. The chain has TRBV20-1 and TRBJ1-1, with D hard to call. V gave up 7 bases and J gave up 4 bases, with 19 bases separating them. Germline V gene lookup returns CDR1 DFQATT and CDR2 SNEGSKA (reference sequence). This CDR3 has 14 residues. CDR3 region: CSVTPAGSTTEAFF. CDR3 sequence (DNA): TGCAGTGTAACCCCGGCGGGGTCGACCACTGAAGCTTTCTTT.

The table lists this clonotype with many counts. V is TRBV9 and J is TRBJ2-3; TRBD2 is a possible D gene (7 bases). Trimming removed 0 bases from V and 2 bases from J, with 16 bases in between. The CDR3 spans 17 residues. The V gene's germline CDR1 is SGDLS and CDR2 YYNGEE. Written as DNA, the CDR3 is TGTGCCAGCAGCGTAGGGGGCGGGGGCCGACACACAGATACGCAGTATTTT. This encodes CASSVGGGGRHTDTQYF.

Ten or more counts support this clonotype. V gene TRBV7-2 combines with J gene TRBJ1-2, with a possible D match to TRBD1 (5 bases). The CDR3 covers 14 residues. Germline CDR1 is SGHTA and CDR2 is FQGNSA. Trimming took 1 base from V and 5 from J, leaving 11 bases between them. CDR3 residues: CASSLGPGGYGYTF. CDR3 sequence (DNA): TGTGCCAGCAGCTTAGGCCCCGGGGGGTATGGCTACACCTTC.

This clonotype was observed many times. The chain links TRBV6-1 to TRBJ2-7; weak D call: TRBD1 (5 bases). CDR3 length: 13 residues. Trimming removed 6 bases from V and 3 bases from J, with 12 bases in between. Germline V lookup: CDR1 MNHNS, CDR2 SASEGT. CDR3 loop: CASSSGSYYEQYF. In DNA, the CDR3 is TGTGCCAGCAGCTCAGGGTCGTACTACGAGCAGTACTTC.

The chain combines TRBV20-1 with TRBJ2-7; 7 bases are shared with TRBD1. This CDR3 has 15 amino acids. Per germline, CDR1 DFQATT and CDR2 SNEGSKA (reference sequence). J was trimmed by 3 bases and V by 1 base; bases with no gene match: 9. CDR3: CSARARDRSYYEQYF. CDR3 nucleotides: TGCAGTGCTAGAGCCAGGGACAGATCCTACTACGAGCAGTACTTC.

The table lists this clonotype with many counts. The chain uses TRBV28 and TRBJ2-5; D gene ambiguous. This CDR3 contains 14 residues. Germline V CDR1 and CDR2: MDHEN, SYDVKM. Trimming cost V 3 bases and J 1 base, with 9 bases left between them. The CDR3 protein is CASSFWVGQETQYF. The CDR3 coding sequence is TGTGCCAGCAGTTTTTGGGTAGGCCAAGAGACCCAGTACTTC. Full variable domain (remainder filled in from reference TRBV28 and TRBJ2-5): DVKVTQSSRYLVKRTGEKVFLECVQDMDHENMFWYRQDPGLGLRLIYFSYDVKMKEKGDIPEGYSVSREKKERFSLILESASTNQTSMYLCASSFWVGQETQYFGPGTRLLVL.

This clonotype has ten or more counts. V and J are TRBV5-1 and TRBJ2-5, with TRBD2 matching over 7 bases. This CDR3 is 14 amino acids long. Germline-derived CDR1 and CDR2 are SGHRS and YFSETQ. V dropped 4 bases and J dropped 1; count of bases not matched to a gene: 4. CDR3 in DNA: TGCGCCAGCAGCATAGCGGGCCTCCAAGAGACCCAGTACTTC. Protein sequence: CASSIAGLQETQYF. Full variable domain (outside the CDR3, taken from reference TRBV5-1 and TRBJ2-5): KAGVTQTPRYLIKTRGQQVTLSCSPISGHRSVSWYQQTPGQGLQFLFEYFSETQRNKGNFPGRFSGRQFSNSRSEMNVSTLELGDSALYLCASSIAGLQETQYFGPGTRLLVL.

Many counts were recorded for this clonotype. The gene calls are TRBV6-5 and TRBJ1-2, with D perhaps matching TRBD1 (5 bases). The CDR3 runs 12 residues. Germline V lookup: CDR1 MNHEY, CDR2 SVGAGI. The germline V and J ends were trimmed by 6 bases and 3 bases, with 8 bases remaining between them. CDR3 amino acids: CASRGTYYGYTF. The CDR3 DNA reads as TGTGCCAGCAGGGGGACCTACTATGGCTACACCTTC.

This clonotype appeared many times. For the CDR3, the DNA is TGTGCCAGCAGTCGGGACAGAAAAAACACTGAAGCTTTCTTT. It encodes CASSRDRKNTEAFF. This chain links TRBV6-1 with TRBJ1-1, with 7 bases matching TRBD1. The germline V gene encodes CDR1 MNHNS and CDR2 SASEGT. The CDR3 runs 14 residues. V trimming: 5 bases; J trimming: 2 bases; junction bases outside the gene matches: 5.

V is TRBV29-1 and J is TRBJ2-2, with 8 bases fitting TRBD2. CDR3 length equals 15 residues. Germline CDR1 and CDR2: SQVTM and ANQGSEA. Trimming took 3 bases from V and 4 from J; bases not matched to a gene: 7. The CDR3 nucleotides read TGCAGCGTTGAGGATAGCGGGAAGGGCACCGGGGAGCTGTTTTTT. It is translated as CSVEDSGKGTGELFF.

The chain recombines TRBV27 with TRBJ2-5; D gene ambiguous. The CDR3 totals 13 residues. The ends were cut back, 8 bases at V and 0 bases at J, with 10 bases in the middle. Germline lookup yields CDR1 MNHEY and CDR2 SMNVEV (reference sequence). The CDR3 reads CASAPDHQETQYF. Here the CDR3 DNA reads TGTGCCAGCGCGCCGGACCACCAAGAGACCCAGTACTTC.

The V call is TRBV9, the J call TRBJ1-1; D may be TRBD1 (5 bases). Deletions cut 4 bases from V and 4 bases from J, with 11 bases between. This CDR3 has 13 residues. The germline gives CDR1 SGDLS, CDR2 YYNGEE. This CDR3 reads CASSIGGSTEAFF. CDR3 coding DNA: TGTGCCAGCAGCATTGGGGGGAGCACTGAAGCTTTCTTT.

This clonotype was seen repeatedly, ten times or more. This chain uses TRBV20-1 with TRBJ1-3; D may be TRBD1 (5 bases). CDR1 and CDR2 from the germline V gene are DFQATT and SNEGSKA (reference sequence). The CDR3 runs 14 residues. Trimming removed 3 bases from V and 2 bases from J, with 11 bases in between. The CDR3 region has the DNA TGCAGTGCTAGCGACCGGGGCCCTGGAAACACCATATATTTT. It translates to CSASDRGPGNTIYF.

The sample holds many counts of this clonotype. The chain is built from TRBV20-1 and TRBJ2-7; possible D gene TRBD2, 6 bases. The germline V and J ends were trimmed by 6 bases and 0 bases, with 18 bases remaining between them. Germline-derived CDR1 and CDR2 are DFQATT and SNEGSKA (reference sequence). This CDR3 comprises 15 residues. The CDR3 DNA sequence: TGCAGTGCATTTAATCCGCGGGACGCCTCCTACGAGCAGTACTTC. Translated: CSAFNPRDASYEQYF.

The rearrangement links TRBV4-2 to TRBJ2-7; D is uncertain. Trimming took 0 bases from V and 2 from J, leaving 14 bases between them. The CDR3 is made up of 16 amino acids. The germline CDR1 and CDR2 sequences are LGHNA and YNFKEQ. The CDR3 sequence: CASSQDLGQVPYEQYF. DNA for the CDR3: TGTGCCAGCAGCCAAGATCTCGGGCAGGTACCCTACGAGCAGTACTTC.

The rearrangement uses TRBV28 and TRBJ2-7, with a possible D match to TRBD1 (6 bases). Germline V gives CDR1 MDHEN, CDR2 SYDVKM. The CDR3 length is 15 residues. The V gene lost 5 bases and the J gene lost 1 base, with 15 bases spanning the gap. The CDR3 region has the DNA TGTGCCAGCAGTCCCCCGACAGGACTTTCCTACGAGCAGTACTTC. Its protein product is CASSPPTGLSYEQYF.

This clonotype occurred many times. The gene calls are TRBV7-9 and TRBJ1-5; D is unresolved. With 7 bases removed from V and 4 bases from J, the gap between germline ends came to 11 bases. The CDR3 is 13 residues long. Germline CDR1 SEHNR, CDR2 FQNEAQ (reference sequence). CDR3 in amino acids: CASTLQGNQPQHF. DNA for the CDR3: TGTGCCAGCACCCTTCAAGGGAATCAGCCCCAGCATTTT.

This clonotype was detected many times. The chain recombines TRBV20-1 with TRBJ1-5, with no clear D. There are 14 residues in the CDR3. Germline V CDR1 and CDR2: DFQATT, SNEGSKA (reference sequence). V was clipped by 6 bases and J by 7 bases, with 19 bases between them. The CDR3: CSAPGKPGTQPQHF. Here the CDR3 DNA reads TGCAGTGCCCCGGGTAAACCAGGTACCCAGCCCCAGCATTTT.

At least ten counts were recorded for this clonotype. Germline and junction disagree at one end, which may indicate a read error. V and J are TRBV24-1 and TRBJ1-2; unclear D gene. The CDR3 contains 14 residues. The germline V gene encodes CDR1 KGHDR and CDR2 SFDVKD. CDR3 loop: CAISDDGWNYGYTF. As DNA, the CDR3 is TGTGCCATCAGTGATGACGGCTGGAACTATGGCTACACCTTC.

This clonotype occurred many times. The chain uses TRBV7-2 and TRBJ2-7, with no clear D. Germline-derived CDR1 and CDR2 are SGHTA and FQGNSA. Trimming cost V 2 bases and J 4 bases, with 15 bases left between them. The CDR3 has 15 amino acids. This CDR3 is CASSLRTGRGYEQYF. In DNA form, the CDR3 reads TGTGCCAGCAGCTTACGGACCGGTCGTGGATACGAGCAGTACTTC.

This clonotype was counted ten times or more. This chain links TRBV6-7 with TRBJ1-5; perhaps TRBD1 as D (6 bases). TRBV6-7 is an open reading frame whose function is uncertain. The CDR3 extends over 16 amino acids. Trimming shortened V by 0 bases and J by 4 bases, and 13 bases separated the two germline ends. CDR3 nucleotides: TGTGCCAGCAGTTACTCGAGAAGGCAGGGGAATCAGCCCCAGCATTTT. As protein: CASSYSRRQGNQPQHF.

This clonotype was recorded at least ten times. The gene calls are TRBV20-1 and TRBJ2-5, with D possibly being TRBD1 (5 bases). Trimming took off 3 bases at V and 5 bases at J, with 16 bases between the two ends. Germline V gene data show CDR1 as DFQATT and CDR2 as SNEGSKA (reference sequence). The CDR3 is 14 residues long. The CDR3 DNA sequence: TGCAGTGCTAGGATGAGAAGGGGCATGGAGACCCAGTACTTC. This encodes CSARMRRGMETQYF.

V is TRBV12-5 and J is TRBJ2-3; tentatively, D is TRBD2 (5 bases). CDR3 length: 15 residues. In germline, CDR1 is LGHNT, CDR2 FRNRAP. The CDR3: CASCKRVVCTDTQYF. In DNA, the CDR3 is TGTGCCAGCTGCAAGAGGGTCGTCTGCACAGATACGCAGTATTTT.

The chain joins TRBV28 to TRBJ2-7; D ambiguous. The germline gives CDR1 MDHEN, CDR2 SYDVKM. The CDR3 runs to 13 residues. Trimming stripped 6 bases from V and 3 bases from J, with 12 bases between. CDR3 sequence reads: CASRKTGNYEQYF. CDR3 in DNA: TGTGCCAGCAGGAAGACTGGTAACTACGAGCAGTACTTC.

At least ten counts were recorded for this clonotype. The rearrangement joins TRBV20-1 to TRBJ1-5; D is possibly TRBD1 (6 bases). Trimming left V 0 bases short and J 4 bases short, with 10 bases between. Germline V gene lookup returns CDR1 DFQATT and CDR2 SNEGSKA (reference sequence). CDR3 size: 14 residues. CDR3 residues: CSARDPTGNQPQHF. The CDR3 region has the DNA TGCAGTGCTAGAGATCCCACAGGGAATCAGCCCCAGCATTTT.

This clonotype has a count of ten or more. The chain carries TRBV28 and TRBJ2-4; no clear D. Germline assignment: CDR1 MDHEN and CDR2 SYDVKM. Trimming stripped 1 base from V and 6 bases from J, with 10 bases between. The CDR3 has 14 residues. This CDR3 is CASSLLSGPNIQYF. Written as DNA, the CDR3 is TGTGCCAGCAGTTTATTATCAGGCCCAAACATTCAGTACTTC.